These 17 T cell receptor beta chains share one sample of origin, sequenced in a study of technical replicates of blood from four donors. Assay: immunoSEQ multiplex PCR; the TCRdb copy retains only in-frame clones and omits some. The profile shows approximately 70,000 clones, about 94% of them singletons. The sequenced material came from T cells isolated from PBMCs. The receptors originated from a human donor in good health.

This sequence joins TRBV5-1 and TRBJ1-2, with TRBD1 matching 9 bases. The CDR3 totals 15 residues. Germline CDR1 and CDR2: SGHRS and YFSETQ. Unmatched junction bases numbered 10, after V lost 0 bases and J lost 10 bases. The CDR3 DNA is TGCGCCAGCAGCTTGGCCGGGATTCGGGACAGGGACTACACCTTC. Protein product: CASSLAGIRDRDYTF.

The V call is TRBV5-6, the J call TRBJ2-7; 8 bases are shared with TRBD2. V shed 5 bases and J 5 bases; nucleotides not matched to a gene: 12. This CDR3 contains 15 residues. Looked up from germline, CDR1 is SGHDT and CDR2 is YYEEEE. The CDR3 DNA reads TGTGCCAGCAGTTTACCGGGACTAGGTCGCGACGAGCAGTACTTC. Translated: CASSLPGLGRDEQYF.

This sequence joins TRBV27 and TRBJ2-7, with 13 bases that match TRBD2. Germline lookup yields CDR1 MNHEY and CDR2 SMNVEV (reference sequence). There are 15 residues in the CDR3. The J segment lost 6 bases and the V segment lost 4 bases, leaving 6 bases of the junction unmatched. Here the CDR3 reads CASSSPTSGRTEQYF. In DNA, the CDR3 is TGTGCCAGCAGTTCTCCGACTAGCGGGAGGACCGAGCAGTACTTC.

The CDR3 DNA reads as TGTGCCAGTGCTAACAGGGGGCGAGAGACCCAGTACTTC. This translates into CASANRGRETQYF. The chain is built from TRBV19 and TRBJ2-5; 9 nucleotides agree with TRBD1. J gave up 4 bases and V 8 bases, and 5 bases lay outside the gene matches. Germline assignment: CDR1 LNHDA and CDR2 SQIVND (reference sequence). The CDR3 totals 13 residues. The variable domain in full, with the rest retrieved from reference TRBV19 and TRBJ2-5, is DGGITQSPKYLFRKEGQNVTLSCEQNLNHDAMYWYRQDPGQGLRLIYYSQIVNDFQKGDIAEGYSVSREKKESFPLTVTSAQKNPTAFYLCASANRGRETQYFGPGTRLLVL.

This chain connects TRBV10-3 to TRBJ2-7; 9 bases are a match to TRBD1. The J segment lost 1 base and the V segment lost 4 bases, leaving 2 bases of the junction unmatched. This CDR3 has 14 amino acids. The germline gives CDR1 ENHRY, CDR2 SYGVKD. The CDR3 spells CAISAGTGSYEQYF. CDR3 bases: TGTGCCATCAGTGCCGGGACAGGGTCCTACGAGCAGTACTTC.

This sequence joins TRBV7-3 and TRBJ2-2; TRBD1 aligns across 11 bases. V dropped 6 bases and J dropped 6; count of bases not matched to a gene: 3. The CDR3 has 14 residues. Germline V CDR1 and CDR2: SGHTA, FQGTGA. CDR3 in DNA: TGTGCCAGCAGGGGGACAGGGGGGGCCGGGGAGCTGTTTTTT. It translates to CASRGTGGAGELFF. Filled out from reference TRBV7-3 and TRBJ2-2, the complete variable domain reads GAGVSQTPSNKVTEKGKYVELRCDPISGHTALYWYRQSLGQGPEFLIYFQGTGAADDSGLPNDRFFAVRPEGSVSTLKIQRTERGDSAVYLCASRGTGGAGELFFGEGSRLTVL.

With respect to this clone: One end of the junction fails to match germline, which may point to a read error. The rearrangement uses TRBV5-6 and TRBJ2-4, with TRBD2 matching 12 bases. Per germline, CDR1 SGHDT and CDR2 YYEEEE. This CDR3 is built from 13 residues. The CDR3 nucleotides are TGTGCCAGCAGCTACGCCCTAGCGGGAGGGCCAAACTTC. This gives the protein CASSYALAGGPNF.

This clone has only one observation. This CDR3 is CASSELPGEGDQPQHF. The CDR3 DNA follows: TGTGCCAGCAGTGAACTTCCAGGGGAGGGGGATCAGCCCCAGCATTTT. The V and J genes are TRBV6-1 and TRBJ1-5; D perhaps matches TRBD1 (6 bases). Germline CDR1 and CDR2: MNHNS and SASEGT. There are 16 residues in the CDR3. Trimming removed 2 bases at V and 5 bases at J, with 16 bases between.

The gene calls are TRBV13 and TRBJ2-3, with 7 bases aligning to TRBD2. With 5 bases clipped from V and 2 bases from J, the junction kept 4 bases outside the gene matches. Germline CDR1 is PRHDT and CDR2 is FYEKMQ (reference sequence). This CDR3 is built from 14 residues. DNA of the CDR3: TGTGCCAGCAGCCGGAGCGGGGACACAGATACGCAGTATTTT. Its protein is CASSRSGDTDTQYF.

The rearrangement joins TRBV13 to TRBJ2-7, with 12 nucleotides matching TRBD2. The trim removed 4 bases at V and 3 bases at J, leaving 4 bases unmatched. Germline CDR1 reads PRHDT; CDR2 reads FYEKMQ (reference sequence). CDR3 length equals 15 residues. This chain's CDR3 is CASSSMGLAGYEQYF. The CDR3 coding sequence is TGTGCCAGCAGCTCAATGGGACTAGCGGGCTACGAGCAGTACTTC. The whole variable domain, remainder taken from reference TRBV13 and TRBJ2-7, is AAGVIQSPRHLIKEKRETATLKCYPIPRHDTVYWYQQGPGQDPQFLISFYEKMQSDKGSIPDRFSAQQFSDYHSELNMSSLELGDSALYFCASSSMGLAGYEQYFGPGTRLTVT.

The chain is built from TRBV6-1 and TRBJ2-1; D gene ambiguous. The CDR3 totals 14 residues. Trimming took off 5 bases at V and 0 bases at J, with 8 bases between the two ends. Germline V CDR1 and CDR2: MNHNS, SASEGT. The CDR3, as DNA: TGTGCCAGCAGTTCGATGAGCTCCTACAATGAGCAGTTCTTC. As protein: CASSSMSSYNEQFF.

The CDR3: CASSPQGGRETQYF. As DNA, the CDR3 is TGTGCCAGCAGCCCCCAAGGGGGCAGGGAGACCCAGTACTTC. The chain uses TRBV7-9 and TRBJ2-5; 7 nucleotides align to TRBD1. The CDR3 covers 14 residues. V dropped 5 bases and J dropped 5; count of bases not matched to a gene: 8. Per germline, CDR1 SEHNR and CDR2 FQNEAQ (reference sequence).

The chain joins TRBV7-8 to TRBJ2-1, with unresolved D. The CDR3 contains 13 residues. Trimming left V 1 base short and J 6 bases short, with 7 bases between. The germline CDR1 and CDR2 sequences are SGHVS and FQNEAQ. The CDR3: CASSLVLSNEQFF. Here the CDR3 DNA reads TGTGCCAGCAGCTTAGTACTCTCCAATGAGCAGTTCTTC.

The chain joins TRBV30 to TRBJ2-7, with 11 bases aligning to TRBD1. The junction had 6 bases not matched to a gene; V was cut back by 1 base and J by 4 bases. Germline loops: CDR1 GTSNPN, CDR2 SVGIG (reference sequence). This CDR3 is 15 amino acids long. As DNA, the CDR3 is TGTGCCTGGAGTGGGGGGACAGGGGGTGCGTACGAGCAGTACTTC. This translates into CAWSGGTGGAYEQYF.

The rearrangement links TRBV7-3 to TRBJ1-1; 7 bases agree with TRBD1. The V gene's germline CDR1 is SGHTA and CDR2 FQGTGA. The CDR3 length is 13 residues. V shed 6 bases and J 10 bases; nucleotides not matched to a gene: 11. CDR3 loop: CASSPTGARGAFF. CDR3 sequence (DNA): TGTGCCAGCAGTCCTACAGGGGCCCGGGGAGCTTTCTTT.

The chain is built from TRBV5-1 and TRBJ1-4, with 8 nucleotides matching TRBD1. The V segment lost 2 bases and the J segment 7 bases; nucleotides outside the gene matches: 7. The CDR3 covers 15 residues. The germline CDR1 and CDR2 sequences are SGHRS and YFSETQ. CDR3 DNA: TGCGCCAGCAGCTTTACGACAGGGGCCACTGAAAAACTGTTTTTT. Its protein is CASSFTTGATEKLFF.

This clone has a single count. This chain uses TRBV11-2 with TRBJ2-7, with 9 bases matching TRBD2. The trim removed 5 bases at V and 6 bases at J, leaving 14 bases unmatched. Germline V gene lookup returns CDR1 SGHAT and CDR2 FQNNGV. The CDR3 extends over 16 amino acids. DNA of the CDR3: TGTGCCAGCAGCCTAATCCGTGGCGGGAGGGGCGGCGAGCAGTACTTC. Translation: CASSLIRGGRGGEQYF.